This T cell receptor beta chain emerged from a study of vaccination and CD4 T cells after COVID-19. MiXCR, applied by TCRdb to the PCR reads, yields one record per CDR3 protein. This table holds about 18,000 distinct CDR3 sequences, roughly 62% found once. This CDR3 contains 14 residues. Deletions cut 0 bases from V and 6 bases from J, with 8 bases between. Germline CDR1 is SGHTA and CDR2 is FQGTGA. The sample in question was CD4+ T cells from blood, obtained after SARS-CoV-2 vaccination. The V and J genes are TRBV7-3 and TRBJ2-2; D is uncertain. The sequence was collected from a human donor who had recovered from COVID-19. The CDR3, as DNA: TGTGCCAGCAGCTTAACGTTAGGTTCCGGGGAGCTGTTTTTT. Residues: CASSLTLGSGELFF.